This passage covers 14 T cell receptor beta chains from one sample sequenced in a study of T cells after posttransplantation cyclophosphamide. Produced via immunoSEQ multiplex PCR; TCRdb's table is partial and in-frame only. The table lists 34,000 or so clones, with no singletons. The sample consisted of PBMCs. The receptors here all came from a woman between 50 and 59 years old in good health and a related stem cell transplant donor.

This clone occurred many times. The chain couples TRBV6-2 or TRBV6-3 to TRBJ1-5; TRBD1 matches at 7 bases. Germline V gene lookup returns CDR1 MNHEY and CDR2 SVGEGT. This CDR3 region has 15 residues. Trimming took 5 bases from V and 4 from J; bases not matched to a gene: 8. The CDR3 here is CASSLWTGRNQPQHF. DNA for the CDR3: TGTGCCAGCAGTCTATGGACAGGAAGAAATCAGCCCCAGCATTTT.

At least ten counts were recorded for this clone. The chain has TRBV5-5 and TRBJ2-7, with 9 bases identical to TRBD1. This CDR3 comprises 14 residues. V lost 3 bases and J lost 9; bases outside the gene matches: 10. CDR1 is SGHKS and CDR2 is YYEKEE in the germline V gene (reference sequence). The CDR3 here is CASSSYRGQGGQYF. DNA for the CDR3: TGTGCCAGCAGCTCGTACAGGGGGCAGGGCGGGCAGTACTTC.

This clone was seen many times. The chain is built from TRBV6-6 and TRBJ2-1; 10 bases align to TRBD1. Germline V lookup: CDR1 MNHNY, CDR2 SVGAGI (reference sequence). With 7 bases clipped from V and 8 bases from J, the junction kept 5 bases outside the gene matches. This CDR3 contains 13 residues. The CDR3, as DNA: TGTGCCAGCACCGGACAGGGGGGTGATGAGCAGTTCTTC. Its translation is CASTGQGGDEQFF.

This clone was seen repeatedly, ten times or more. The chain employs TRBV2 and TRBJ2-7; TRBD1 aligns across 9 bases. Trimming removed 5 bases from V and 5 bases from J; junction bases left unmatched: 13. There are 16 residues in the CDR3. Germline assignment: CDR1 SNHLY and CDR2 FYNNEI. In DNA, the CDR3 is TGTGCCAGCAGTCGACTTGCCGGGACAGGGATGGACGAGCAGTACTTC. It specifies CASSRLAGTGMDEQYF.

This clone has at least ten counts. The genes are TRBV27 and TRBJ2-4, with 15 bases lining up with TRBD2. This CDR3 has 18 residues. The germline gives CDR1 MNHEY, CDR2 SMNVEV (reference sequence). Trimming removed 4 bases from V and 11 bases from J; junction bases left unmatched: 15. The CDR3 nucleotides read TGTGCCAGCAGTTCCGGACTAGCGGGAGGGGGTATTGGCATTTTTCAGTACTTC. Encoded protein: CASSSGLAGGGIGIFQYF.

This rearrangement joins TRBV9 to TRBJ2-1; 16 bases agree with TRBD2. Unmatched junction bases numbered 12, after V lost 4 bases and J lost 8 bases. This CDR3 has 18 amino acids. The V gene's germline CDR1 is SGDLS and CDR2 YYNGEE. CDR3 sequence reads: CASSPHLGGTSGRDEQFF. The CDR3 region has the DNA TGTGCCAGCAGCCCTCACCTTGGAGGGACTAGCGGGAGGGATGAGCAGTTCTTC.

This clone was counted many times. The chain couples TRBV6-5 to TRBJ2-1; D possibly uses TRBD1 or TRBD2 (5 bases each). The ends were cut back, 0 bases at V and 8 bases at J, with 8 bases in the middle. This CDR3 has 13 amino acids. CDR1 MNHEY and CDR2 SVGAGI come from the germline V gene. CDR3 loop: CASSYSRGDEQFF. Written as DNA, the CDR3 is TGTGCCAGCAGTTACTCGAGGGGAGATGAGCAGTTCTTC.

This clone was seen ten or more times. The chain recombines TRBV5-4 with TRBJ2-4, with TRBD2 identical over 11 bases. CDR1 and CDR2 from the germline V gene are SGHNT and YYREEE (reference sequence). The CDR3 contains 16 residues. The trim removed 4 bases at V and 0 bases at J, leaving 3 bases unmatched. The CDR3 DNA follows: TGTGCCAGCAGCACGGGACTAGCGGAAGCCAAAAACATTCAGTACTTC. It codes for CASSTGLAEAKNIQYF. Together with reference TRBV5-4 and TRBJ2-4, the CDR3 gives the full variable domain: ETGVTQSPTHLIKTRGQQVTLRCSSQSGHNTVSWYQQALGQGPQFIFQYYREEENGRGNFPPRFSGLQFPNYSSELNVNALELDDSALYLCASSTGLAEAKNIQYFGAGTRLSVL.

The genes are TRBV30 and TRBJ1-5, with TRBD1 identical over 7 bases. The CDR3 is made up of 13 amino acids. V was pared by 5 bases and J by 2 bases, with 3 bases of the junction left unmatched. CDR1 is GTSNPN and CDR2 is SVGIG in the germline V gene (reference sequence). CDR3 amino acids: CAWGGTGNQPQHF. Here the CDR3 DNA reads TGTGCCTGGGGGGGGACAGGCAATCAGCCCCAGCATTTT.

The rearrangement links TRBV6-1 to TRBJ2-7; no clear D. The CDR3 totals 15 residues. Germline V gene data show CDR1 as MNHNS and CDR2 as SASEGT. Trimming removed 8 bases at V and 3 bases at J, with 20 bases between. DNA for the CDR3: TGTGCCAGCCTAACCCGAGACATCGACATCTACGAGCAGTACTTC. Translating it yields CASLTRDIDIYEQYF.

This clone was found many times. The chain has TRBV5-4 and TRBJ2-1, with D possibly TRBD2 on 6 matching bases. V shed 0 bases and J shed 9 bases, with 16 bases lying between them. The CDR3 covers 15 residues. The germline V gene encodes CDR1 SGHNT and CDR2 YYREEE (reference sequence). CDR3 amino acids: CASSLGLPPGGEQFF. The DNA of the CDR3 is TGTGCCAGCAGCTTGGGACTACCCCCCGGGGGTGAGCAGTTCTTC. The whole variable domain, remainder taken from reference TRBV5-4 and TRBJ2-1, is ETGVTQSPTHLIKTRGQQVTLRCSSQSGHNTVSWYQQALGQGPQFIFQYYREEENGRGNFPPRFSGLQFPNYSSELNVNALELDDSALYLCASSLGLPPGGEQFFGPGTRLTVL.

The sample holds many counts of this clone. This sequence joins TRBV18 and TRBJ2-1; TRBD1 agrees at 7 bases. CDR3 size: 17 residues. V shed 4 bases and J 6 bases; nucleotides not matched to a gene: 15. Per the germline V gene, CDR1 is KGHSH and CDR2 is LQKENI. Here the CDR3 reads CASSRNSGTAVVNEQFF. CDR3 bases: TGTGCCAGCTCACGTAATTCCGGGACAGCGGTGGTCAATGAGCAGTTCTTC.

This rearrangement joins TRBV29-1 to TRBJ1-5, with 8 bases identical to TRBD1. The CDR3 is 13 residues long. The V and J ends lost 7 bases and 7 bases, in that order; junction bases with no gene match: 9. The germline V gene encodes CDR1 SQVTM and CDR2 ANQGSEA. CDR3 residues: CSAGQGREQPQHF. The CDR3 DNA reads as TGCAGCGCCGGACAGGGCAGGGAGCAGCCCCAGCATTTT.

This clone was found a few times. DNA of the CDR3: TGTGCCAGCAGCTTATTAGGGGACAATCAGCCCCAGCATTTT. It translates to CASSLLGDNQPQHF. The rearrangement joins TRBV11-2 to TRBJ1-5; possibly TRBD1 for D (5 bases). V lost 2 bases to trimming and J lost 3 bases, with 8 bases between them. Germline CDR1 and CDR2: SGHAT and FQNNGV. CDR3 size: 14 residues. The whole variable domain, remainder taken from reference TRBV11-2 and TRBJ1-5, is EAGVAQSPRYKIIEKRQSVAFWCNPISGHATLYWYQQILGQGPKLLIQFQNNGVVDDSQLPKDRFSAERLKGVDSTLKIQPAKLEDSAVYLCASSLLGDNQPQHFGDGTRLSIL.